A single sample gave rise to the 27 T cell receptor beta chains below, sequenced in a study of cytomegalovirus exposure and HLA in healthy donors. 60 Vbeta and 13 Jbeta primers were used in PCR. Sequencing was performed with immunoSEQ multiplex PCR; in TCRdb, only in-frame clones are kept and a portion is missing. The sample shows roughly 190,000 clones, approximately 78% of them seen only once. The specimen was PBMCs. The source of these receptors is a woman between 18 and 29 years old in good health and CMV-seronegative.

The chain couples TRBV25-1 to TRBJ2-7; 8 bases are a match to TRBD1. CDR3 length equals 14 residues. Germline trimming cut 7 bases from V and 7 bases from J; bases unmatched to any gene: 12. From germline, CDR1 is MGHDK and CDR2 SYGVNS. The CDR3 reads CASKSRTGHKEQYV. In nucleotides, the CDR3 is TGTGCCAGCAAATCAAGGACAGGGCATAAAGAGCAGTACGTC.

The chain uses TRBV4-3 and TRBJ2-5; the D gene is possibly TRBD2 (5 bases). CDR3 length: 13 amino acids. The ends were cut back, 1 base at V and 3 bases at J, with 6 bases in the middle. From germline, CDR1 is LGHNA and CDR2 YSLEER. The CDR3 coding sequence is TGCGCCAGCAGCCAAGTGAGGGAAGAGACCCAGTACTTC. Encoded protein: CASSQVREETQYF.

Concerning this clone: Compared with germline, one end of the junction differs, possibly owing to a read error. The CDR3 sequence is CSSSLLADTGELFF. The CDR3 DNA follows: TGTTCCAGCAGCTTACTAGCCGACACCGGGGAGCTGTTTTTT. The V and J genes are TRBV7-9 and TRBJ2-2; D is perhaps TRBD2 (6 bases). CDR1 is SEHNR and CDR2 is FQNEAQ in the germline V gene (reference sequence). The CDR3 totals 14 residues.

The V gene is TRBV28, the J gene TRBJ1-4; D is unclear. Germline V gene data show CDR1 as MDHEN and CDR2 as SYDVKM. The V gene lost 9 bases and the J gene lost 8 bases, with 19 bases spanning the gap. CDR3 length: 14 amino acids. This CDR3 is CASSSGLSIEKLFF. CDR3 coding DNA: TGTGCCAGTAGCTCTGGACTCTCTATCGAAAAACTGTTTTTT.

Written as DNA, the CDR3 is TGTGCCAGCAGTGAAGCACAGGGGGCGAAAGCTTTCTTT. It specifies CASSEAQGAKAFF. The V and J genes are TRBV2 and TRBJ1-1; TRBD1 matches at 9 bases. Looked up from germline, CDR1 is SNHLY and CDR2 is FYNNEI. This CDR3 is built from 13 residues. Germline trimming cut 0 bases from V and 9 bases from J; bases unmatched to any gene: 2.

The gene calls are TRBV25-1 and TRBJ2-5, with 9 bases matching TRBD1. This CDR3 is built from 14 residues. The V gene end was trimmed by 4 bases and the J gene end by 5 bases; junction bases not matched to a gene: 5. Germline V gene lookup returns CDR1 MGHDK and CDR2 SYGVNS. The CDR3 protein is CASSAWTGVETQYF. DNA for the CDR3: TGTGCCAGCAGTGCGTGGACAGGGGTGGAGACCCAGTACTTC.

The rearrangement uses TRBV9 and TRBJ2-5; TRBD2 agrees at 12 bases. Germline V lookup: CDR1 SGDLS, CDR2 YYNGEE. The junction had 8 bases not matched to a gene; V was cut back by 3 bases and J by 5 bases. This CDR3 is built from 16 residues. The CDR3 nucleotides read TGTGCCAGCAGCGCTAGCGGGAGGGGTCTAGAGGAGACCCAGTACTTC. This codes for CASSASGRGLEETQYF.

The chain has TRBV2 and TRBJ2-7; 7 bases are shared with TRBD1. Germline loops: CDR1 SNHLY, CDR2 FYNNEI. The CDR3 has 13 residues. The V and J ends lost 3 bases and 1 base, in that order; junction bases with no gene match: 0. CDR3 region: CASSEGQSYEQYF. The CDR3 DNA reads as TGTGCCAGCAGTGAGGGACAGTCCTACGAGCAGTACTTC. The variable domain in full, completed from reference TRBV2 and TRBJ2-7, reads EPEVTQTPSHQVTQMGQEVILRCVPISNHLYFYWYRQILGQKVEFLVSFYNNEISEKSEIFDDQFSVERPDGSNFTLKIRSTKLEDSAMYFCASSEGQSYEQYFGPGTRLTVT.

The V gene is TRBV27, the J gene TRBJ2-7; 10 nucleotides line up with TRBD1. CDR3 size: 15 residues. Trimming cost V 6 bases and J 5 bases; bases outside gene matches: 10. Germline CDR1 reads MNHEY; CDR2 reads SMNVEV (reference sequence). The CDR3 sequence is CASRAIGQGGHEQYF. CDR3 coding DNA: TGTGCCAGCAGGGCAATAGGACAGGGGGGGCACGAGCAGTACTTC.

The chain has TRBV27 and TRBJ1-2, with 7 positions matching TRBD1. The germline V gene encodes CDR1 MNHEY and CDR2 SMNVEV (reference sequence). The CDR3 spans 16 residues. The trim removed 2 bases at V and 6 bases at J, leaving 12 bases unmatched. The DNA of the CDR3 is TGTGCCAGCAGTTTAAGTCGGACAGGCTACTCTGATGGCTACACCTTC. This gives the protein CASSLSRTGYSDGYTF.

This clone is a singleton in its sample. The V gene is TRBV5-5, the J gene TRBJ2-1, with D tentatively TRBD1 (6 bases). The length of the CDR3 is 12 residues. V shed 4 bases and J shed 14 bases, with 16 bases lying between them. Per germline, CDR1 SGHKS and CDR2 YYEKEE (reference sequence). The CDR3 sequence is CASSLWGPTEFF. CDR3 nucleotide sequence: TGTGCCAGCAGCCTCTGGGGGCCCACTGAGTTCTTC.

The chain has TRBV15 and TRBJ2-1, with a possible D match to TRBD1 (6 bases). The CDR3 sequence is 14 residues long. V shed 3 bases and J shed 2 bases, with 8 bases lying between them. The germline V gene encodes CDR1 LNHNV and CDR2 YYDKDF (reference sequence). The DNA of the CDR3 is TGTGCCACCAGCAGGACAGGAGCCTACAATGAGCAGTTCTTC. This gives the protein CATSRTGAYNEQFF.

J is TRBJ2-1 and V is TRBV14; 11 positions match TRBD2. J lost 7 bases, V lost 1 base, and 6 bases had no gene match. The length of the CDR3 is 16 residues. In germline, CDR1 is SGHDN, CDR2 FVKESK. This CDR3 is CASSQGGGLAVNEQFF. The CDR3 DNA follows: TGTGCCAGCAGCCAAGGAGGGGGACTAGCGGTTAATGAGCAGTTCTTC.

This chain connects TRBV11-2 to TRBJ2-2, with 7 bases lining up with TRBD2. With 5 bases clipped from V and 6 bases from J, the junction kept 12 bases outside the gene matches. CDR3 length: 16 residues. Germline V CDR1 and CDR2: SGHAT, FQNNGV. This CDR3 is CASSPRLAVIPGELFF. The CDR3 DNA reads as TGTGCCAGCAGCCCCAGGCTAGCGGTAATACCCGGGGAGCTGTTTTTT.

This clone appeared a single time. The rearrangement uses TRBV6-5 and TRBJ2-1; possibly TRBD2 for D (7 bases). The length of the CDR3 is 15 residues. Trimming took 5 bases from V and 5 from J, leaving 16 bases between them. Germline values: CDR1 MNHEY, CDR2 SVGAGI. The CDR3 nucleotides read TGTGCCAGCAGTGGGGGGGGGCTAGCACACAATGAGCAGTTCTTC. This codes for CASSGGGLAHNEQFF.

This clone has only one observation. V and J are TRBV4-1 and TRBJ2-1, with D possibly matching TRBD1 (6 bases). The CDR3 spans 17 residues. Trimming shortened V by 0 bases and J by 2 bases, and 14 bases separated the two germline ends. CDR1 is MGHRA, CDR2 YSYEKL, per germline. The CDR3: CASSQDWGLTPYNEQFF. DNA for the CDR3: TGCGCCAGCAGCCAAGATTGGGGGCTCACGCCCTACAATGAGCAGTTCTTC.

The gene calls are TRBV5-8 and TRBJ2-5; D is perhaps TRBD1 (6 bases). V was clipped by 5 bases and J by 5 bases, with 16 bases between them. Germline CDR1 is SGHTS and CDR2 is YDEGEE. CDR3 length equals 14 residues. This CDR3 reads CASRGAGTMETQYF. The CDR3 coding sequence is TGTGCCAGCAGAGGAGCCGGGACAATGGAGACCCAGTACTTC.

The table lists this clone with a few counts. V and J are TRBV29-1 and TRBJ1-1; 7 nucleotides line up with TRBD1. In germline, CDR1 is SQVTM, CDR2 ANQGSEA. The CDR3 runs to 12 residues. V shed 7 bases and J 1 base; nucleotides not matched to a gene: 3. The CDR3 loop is CSGGQENTEAFF. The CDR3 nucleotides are TGCAGCGGCGGACAGGAGAACACTGAAGCTTTCTTT.

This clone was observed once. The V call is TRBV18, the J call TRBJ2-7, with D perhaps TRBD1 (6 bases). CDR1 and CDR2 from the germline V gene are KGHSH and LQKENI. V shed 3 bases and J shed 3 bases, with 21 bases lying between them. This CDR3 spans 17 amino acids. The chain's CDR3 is CASSPAVSRGVYYEQYF. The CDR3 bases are TGTGCCAGCTCACCTGCTGTTTCCAGGGGAGTGTACTACGAGCAGTACTTC.

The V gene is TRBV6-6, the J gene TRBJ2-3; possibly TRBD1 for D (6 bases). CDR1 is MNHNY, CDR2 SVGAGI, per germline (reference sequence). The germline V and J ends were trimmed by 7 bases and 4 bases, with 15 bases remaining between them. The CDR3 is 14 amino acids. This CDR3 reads CASNPQGQPDTQYF. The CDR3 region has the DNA TGTGCCAGCAACCCACAGGGTCAGCCAGATACGCAGTATTTT.

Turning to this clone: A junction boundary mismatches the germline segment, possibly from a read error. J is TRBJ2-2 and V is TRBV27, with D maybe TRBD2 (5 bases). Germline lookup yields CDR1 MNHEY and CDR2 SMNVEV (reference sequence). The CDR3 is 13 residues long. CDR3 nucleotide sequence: TGTGCCGGCAGTTTATGGAGGACCGGGGAGCTGTTTTTT. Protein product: CAGSLWRTGELFF.

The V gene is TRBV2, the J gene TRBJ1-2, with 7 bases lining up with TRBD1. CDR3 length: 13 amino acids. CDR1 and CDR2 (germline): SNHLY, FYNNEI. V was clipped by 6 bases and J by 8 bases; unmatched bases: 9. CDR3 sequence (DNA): TGTGCCAGCAGGTCAACAGGGGAAGGCGGCTACACCTTC. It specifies CASRSTGEGGYTF.

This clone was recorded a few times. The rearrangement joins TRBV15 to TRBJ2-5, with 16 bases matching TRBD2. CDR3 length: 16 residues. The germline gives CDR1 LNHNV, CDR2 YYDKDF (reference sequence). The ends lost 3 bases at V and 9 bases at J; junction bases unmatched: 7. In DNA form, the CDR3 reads TGTGCCACCAGCAGCGGGACTAGCGGGAGGGCCAGATCCCAGTACTTC. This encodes CATSSGTSGRARSQYF.

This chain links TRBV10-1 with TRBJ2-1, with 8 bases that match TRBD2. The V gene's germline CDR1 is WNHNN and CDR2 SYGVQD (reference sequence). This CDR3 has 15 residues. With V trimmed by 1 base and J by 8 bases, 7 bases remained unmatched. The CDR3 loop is CASSEWREVNDEQFF. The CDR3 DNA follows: TGCGCCAGCAGTGAGTGGCGGGAGGTGAACGATGAGCAGTTCTTC.

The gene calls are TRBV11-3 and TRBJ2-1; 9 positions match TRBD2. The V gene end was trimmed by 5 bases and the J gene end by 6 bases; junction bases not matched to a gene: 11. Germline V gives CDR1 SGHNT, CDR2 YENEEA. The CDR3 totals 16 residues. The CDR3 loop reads CASSPGGREGGNEQFF. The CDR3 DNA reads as TGTGCCAGCAGCCCCGGCGGGCGGGAGGGGGGCAATGAGCAGTTCTTC.

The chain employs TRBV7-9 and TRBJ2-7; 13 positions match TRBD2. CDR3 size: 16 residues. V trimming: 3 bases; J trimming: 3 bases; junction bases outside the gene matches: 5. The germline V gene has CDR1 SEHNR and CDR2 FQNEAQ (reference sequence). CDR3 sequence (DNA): TGTGCCAGCAGCTTGGAGGGACTAGCGGGATACTACGAGCAGTACTTC. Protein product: CASSLEGLAGYYEQYF.

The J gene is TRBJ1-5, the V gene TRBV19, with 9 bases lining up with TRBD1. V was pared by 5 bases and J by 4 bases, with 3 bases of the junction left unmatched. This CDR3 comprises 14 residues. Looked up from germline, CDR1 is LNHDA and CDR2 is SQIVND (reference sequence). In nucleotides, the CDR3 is TGTGCCAGTAGTGTCGGACAGGGGAATCAGCCCCAGCATTTT. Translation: CASSVGQGNQPQHF. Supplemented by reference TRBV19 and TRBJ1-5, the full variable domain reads DGGITQSPKYLFRKEGQNVTLSCEQNLNHDAMYWYRQDPGQGLRLIYYSQIVNDFQKGDIAEGYSVSREKKESFPLTVTSAQKNPTAFYLCASSVGQGNQPQHFGDGTRLSIL.